Following are 17 T cell receptor delta chains from one sample sequenced in a study of delta chains in infants with herpesvirus infections. PBMC RNA was reverse transcribed using gamma-chain- and delta-chain-specific primers. TCRdb ran CATT on the RT-PCR reads. The sample shows 290 or so delta-chain clones, 60% to 65% of them seen only once. This sample comprised peripheral blood, obtained at time point 1 of longitudinal follow-up. The source of these receptors is a human donor who was a Ugandan infant, either HIV-exposed or HIV-unexposed (not recorded which).

Remarks on this clone: TCRdb's protein, taken from a much larger clone, differs from this DNA's translation at residue 20, likely owing to a read error; the protein displayed comes from the DNA. The genes are TRDV1 and TRDJ1, with 12 nucleotides matching TRDD3. J was trimmed by 0 bases and V by 1 base; bases with no gene match: 33. Germline CDR1 reads TSWWSYY; CDR2 reads QGS. The CDR3 runs to 27 residues. CDR3 nucleotide sequence: TGTGCTCTTGGGGAACGGGTAAACTGGCGTGGGCCTACCTCTTTCTGGGGGATACGGAGGTACACCGATAAACTCATCTTT. This sequence encodes CALGERVNWRGPTSFWGIRRYTDKLIF.

Regarding this clone: The protein that TCRdb holds for this DNA derives from a much larger clone and differs from the translated DNA at residue 23, which likely indicates a read error; the protein shown here is translated from the DNA. The V call is TRDV1, the J call TRDJ1; 12 positions match TRDD3. The CDR3 totals 27 residues. Germline V gene sequence: CDR1 TSWWSYY, CDR2 QGS. The chain's CDR3 is CALGERVNWRGPTSFWGIRKYTYKLIF. CDR3 bases: TGTGCTCTTGGGGAACGGGTAAACTGGCGTGGGCCTACCTCTTTCTGGGGGATACGGAAGTACACCTATAAACTCATCTTT.

Turning to this clone: TCRdb's protein, taken from a much larger clone, differs from this DNA's translation at residue 11, likely owing to a read error; the protein displayed comes from the DNA. The gene calls are TRDV1 and TRDJ1; 11 positions match TRDD3. V trimming: 4 bases; J trimming: 0 bases; junction bases outside the gene matches: 28. Germline CDR1 and CDR2: TSWWSYY and QGS. The CDR3 extends over 24 amino acids. CDR3 nucleotide sequence: TGTGCTCTTGGGGGCTGTAGAACCTACGGTTCCCTTTGGGGGATACGCTGGGACACCGATAAACTCATCTTT. Translated, it gives CALGGCRTYGSLWGIRWDTDKLIF.

To note about this clone: A read error likely explains this, since a far larger clone differs by one base. The chain combines TRDV1 with TRDJ1; D might be TRDD3 (6 bases). Germline lookup yields CDR1 TSWWSYY and CDR2 QGS. The CDR3 loop spans 21 amino acids. Trimming cost V 2 bases and J 4 bases, with 32 bases left between them. The CDR3 DNA follows: TGTGCTCTTGGGGAAGTAAGTAGATGGGCCTACGGGATATGCGGAGGCGATAAACTCATCTTT. It is translated as CALGEVSRWAYGICGGDKLIF.

This clone was recorded a few times. A far bigger clonotype differs at one base, so this is likely a read error. At the DNA level, this CDR3 is encoded by other sequences in the same sample as well. The chain couples TRDV1 to TRDJ1; TRDD3 aligns across 13 bases. Germline V gene lookup returns CDR1 TSWWSYY and CDR2 QGS. There are 20 residues in the CDR3. CDR3 loop: CALGDTDAYSRTGGYEELIF. The CDR3 nucleotides read TGTGCTCTTGGGGATACTGATGCCTATAGCCGTACTGGGGGATACGAGGAACTCATCTTC.

Turning to this clone: A read error is the likely source, as a far larger clone sits one nucleotide away. This chain joins TRDV1 and TRDJ1; no clear D. Trimming removed 3 bases at V and 1 base at J, with 21 bases between. Germline V lookup: CDR1 TSWWSYY, CDR2 QGS. The CDR3 is 18 residues long. CDR3 bases: TGTGCTCTTGGGGATTACCCATGGCCCACCCTTTCCACCGATAAACTCATCTTT. It encodes CALGDYPWPTLSTDKLIF.

Concerning this clone: A read error likely explains why the TCRdb protein, taken from a much larger clone, differs from this DNA's translation at residue 6; the protein shown is translated from the DNA. The chain joins TRAV29/DV5 to TRDJ1, with TRDD3 matching 11 bases. Germline lookup yields CDR1 NSMFDY and CDR2 ISSIKDK. Trimming cost V 0 bases and J 3 bases; bases outside gene matches: 13. The CDR3 loop spans 18 amino acids. The CDR3 nucleotides are TGTGCAGCAAGCGCTGGGGCTACTGGGGGATATTCGGCCGATAAACTCATCTTT. Residues: CAASAGATGGYSADKLIF.

Concerning this clone: TCRdb pairs this DNA with a much larger clone's protein that differs at residue 15, likely a read error; the protein shown was translated from the DNA. This sequence joins TRDV1 and TRDJ1; TRDD3 aligns across 12 bases. The CDR3 consists of 27 residues. The V gene's germline CDR1 is TSWWSYY and CDR2 QGS. J gave up 0 bases and V 1 base, and 33 bases lay outside the gene matches. In nucleotides, the CDR3 is TGTGCTCTTGGGGAACGGGTAAACTGGCGTGGGCCTACCTCTTCCTGGGGGATACGGAAGTACACCGATAAACTCATCTTT. Translation: CALGERVNWRGPTSSWGIRKYTDKLIF.

This clone has just a few counts. A single base is all that separates this from a far larger clone, so a read error is likely. The chain links TRDV1 to TRDJ1; 12 nucleotides match TRDD3. CDR3 size: 27 residues. V lost 2 bases and J lost 0; bases outside the gene matches: 34. Per germline, CDR1 TSWWSYY and CDR2 QGS. As DNA, the CDR3 is TGTGCTCTTGGGGAATGGGTAAACTGGCGTGGGCCTACCTCTTTCTGGGGGATACGGAAGTACACCGATAAACTCATCTTT. It is translated as CALGEWVNWRGPTSFWGIRKYTDKLIF.

Of note for this clone: The protein recorded in TCRdb matches a much larger clone and deviates from this DNA's translation at residue 18, suggesting a read error; the protein here is obtained by translating the DNA. In DNA, the CDR3 is TGTGCTTATAGAAGGCGTCCTAAGGTTTTATCGTACTGGGGGGTTAACACCGCTAAACTCATCTTT. Its protein product is CAYRRRPKVLSYWGVNTAKLIF. The chain couples TRAV38-2/DV8 to TRDJ1; TRDD3 aligns across 8 bases. Germline lookup yields CDR1 TSESDYY and CDR2 QEAYKQQN. CDR3 length: 22 amino acids.

This clone was counted only a few times. With a far larger clone one base away, a read error is the likely cause. Other DNA sequences in the same sample also yield this CDR3. This chain joins TRDV1 and TRDJ1, with 12 bases that match TRDD3. The germline V gene has CDR1 TSWWSYY and CDR2 QGS. The length of the CDR3 is 27 residues. The CDR3 bases are TGTGCTCTTGGGGAACGGGTAAACTGGCGTGGGCCTACCTCTTTCTGGGGGATACGGAAGTACACCGATAAACTTATCTTT. Its protein is CALGERVNWRGPTSFWGIRKYTDKLIF.

Worth noting for this clone: Only one base separates this from a far larger clonotype, so it likely reflects a read error. CDR3 protein: CALGEVSRWAYGIRVGDKLIF. The DNA for the CDR3 is TGTGCTCTTGGGGAAGTAAGTAGATGGGCCTACGGGATACGCGTAGGCGATAAACTCATCTTT. The rearrangement uses TRDV1 and TRDJ1; 8 bases fit TRDD3. CDR1 and CDR2 (germline): TSWWSYY, QGS. The trim removed 2 bases at V and 4 bases at J, leaving 24 bases unmatched. This CDR3 has 21 amino acids.

Comment on this clone: A read error likely explains why the TCRdb protein, taken from a much larger clone, differs from this DNA's translation at residue 17; the protein shown is translated from the DNA. J is TRDJ1 and V is TRAV38-2/DV8; 8 nucleotides line up with TRDD3. Trimming cost V 5 bases and J 4 bases; bases outside gene matches: 31. Germline V lookup: CDR1 TSESDYY, CDR2 QEAYKQQN. The CDR3 is 22 residues long. For the CDR3, the DNA is TGTGCTTATAGAAGGCGTCCTAAGGTTTTATCGTACTGGGGGGTTAACAACGATAAACTCATCTTT. Translated, it gives CAYRRRPKVLSYWGVNNDKLIF.

Details on this clone: A far bigger clonotype differs at one base, so this is likely a read error. The chain combines TRDV1 with TRDJ1, with D possibly being TRDD2 (5 bases). With 5 bases removed from V and 0 bases from J, the gap between germline ends came to 22 bases. CDR1 TSWWSYY and CDR2 QGS come from the germline V gene. The CDR3 spans 18 residues. Here the CDR3 DNA reads TGTGCTCTTGGGAATGGGAATTCCTTGCGGAGGGACACCGATAAACTCATCTTT. It yields the protein CALGNGNSLRRDTDKLIF.

Worth noting for this clone: The protein that TCRdb holds for this DNA derives from a much larger clone and differs from the translated DNA at residue 4, which likely indicates a read error; the protein shown here is translated from the DNA. The V call is TRDV1, the J call TRDJ1, with TRDD3 matching 11 bases. V was clipped by 7 bases and J by 0 bases; unmatched bases: 31. Germline V gene data show CDR1 as TSWWSYY and CDR2 as QGS. The CDR3 has 24 amino acids. CDR3 in DNA: TGTGCTCTTGTGGGCTGTAGAACCTACGGTCCCCTTTGGGGGATACGCTGGGACACCGATAAACTCATCTTT. It specifies CALVGCRTYGPLWGIRWDTDKLIF.

Points on this clone: A read error likely explains why the TCRdb protein, taken from a much larger clone, differs from this DNA's translation at residue 6; the protein shown is translated from the DNA. This chain links TRDV1 with TRDJ1, with 11 bases matching TRDD3. J was trimmed by 0 bases and V by 4 bases; bases with no gene match: 28. This CDR3 has 24 amino acids. CDR1 and CDR2 from the germline V gene are TSWWSYY and QGS. CDR3 sequence: CALGGGRTYGPLWGIRWDTDKLIF. DNA of the CDR3: TGTGCTCTTGGGGGCGGTAGAACCTACGGTCCCCTTTGGGGGATACGCTGGGACACCGATAAACTCATCTTT.

Remarks on this clone: The protein TCRdb lists belongs to a much larger clone and differs from this DNA's translation at residue 6, which points to a read error; the protein shown is made from the DNA. The rearrangement joins TRDV1 to TRDJ1; 11 nucleotides match TRDD3. Germline V lookup: CDR1 TSWWSYY, CDR2 QGS. V lost 4 bases, J lost 0 bases, and 28 bases stayed unmatched. This CDR3 has 24 residues. CDR3 coding DNA: TGTGCTCTTGGGGGCAGTAGAACCTACGGTCCCCTTTGGGGGATACGCTGGGACACCGATAAACTCATCTTT. This gives the protein CALGGSRTYGPLWGIRWDTDKLIF.